These 9 T cell receptor beta chains came from one sample sequenced in a study of blood T cells in healthy people across ages. Through a sample-barcoded 5' primer and a J-beta primer mix, a second PCR was run for roughly 7 to 11 cycles. TCRdb independently ran MiXCR on the 5' RACE reads; one entry per CDR3 protein. The data hold approximately 780,000 distinct CDR3 sequences, with around 24% observed a single time. In addition, the sample was reused for a study of T cells of mothers and their children.

Sequencing was done on a sample of blood. The source of these receptors is a boy aged 10-17 years in good health.

This clonotype has only a few counts. The chain links TRBV20-1 to TRBJ2-7; 10 bases align to TRBD2. Per the germline V gene, CDR1 is DFQATT and CDR2 is SNEGSKA (reference sequence). This CDR3 region has 13 residues. J gave up 3 bases and V 3 bases, and 2 bases lay outside the gene matches. CDR3 region: CSARLAGVYEQYF. The CDR3 DNA reads as TGCAGTGCTAGGCTAGCGGGGGTCTACGAGCAGTACTTC.

This clonotype was counted only a few times. The chain recombines TRBV6-5 with TRBJ2-7; D is tentatively TRBD1 or TRBD2 (6 bases each). The CDR3 sequence is 13 residues long. V was clipped by 4 bases and J by 10 bases, with 17 bases between them. Germline CDR1 reads MNHEY; CDR2 reads SVGAGI. CDR3 sequence reads: CASSSSSWGAQYF. The CDR3, as DNA: TGTGCCAGCAGTTCGTCGTCATGGGGGGCTCAGTACTTC.

Only one count was recorded for this clonotype. This rearrangement joins TRBV11-2 to TRBJ2-7; D is undetermined. The CDR3 is 13 amino acids. The germline V gene has CDR1 SGHAT and CDR2 FQNNGV. Deletions cut 4 bases from V and 5 bases from J, with 12 bases between. CDR3 sequence reads: CASSSVRTDEQYF. As DNA, the CDR3 is TGTGCCAGCAGCTCCGTAAGGACGGACGAGCAGTACTTC.

This clonotype was counted a few times. This chain links TRBV20-1 with TRBJ2-1; no clear D. There are 11 residues in the CDR3. CDR1 is DFQATT and CDR2 is SNEGSKA in the germline V gene (reference sequence). V was cut by 2 bases and J by 9 bases, with 8 bases left in between. The CDR3 region is CSARLRSEQFF. The DNA of the CDR3 is TGCAGTGCTAGACTTCGCAGTGAGCAGTTCTTC.

The rearrangement links TRBV29-1 to TRBJ1-1; no clear D. Per the germline V gene, CDR1 is SQVTM and CDR2 is ANQGSEA. Between the trimmed V and J ends, which lost 8 bases and 1 base, there was a span of 8 bases. There are 11 residues in the CDR3. The CDR3 here is CSYIRNTEAFF. In DNA form, the CDR3 reads TGCAGCTATATACGGAACACTGAAGCTTTCTTT.

The V and J genes are TRBV12-3 or TRBV12-4 and TRBJ2-5, with a tentative D call TRBD1 (5 bases). Gene TRBJ2-7 matches the end of the DNA better, so the J call may be wrong. This CDR3 is built from 12 residues. Here the CDR3 reads CASSLGQNEQYF. The CDR3 DNA reads as TGTGCCAGCAGTTTAGGACAGAACGAGCAGTACTTC.

The V gene is TRBV28, the J gene TRBJ2-5, with D tentatively TRBD1 (5 bases). This CDR3 has 14 residues. V shed 6 bases and J shed 5 bases, with 16 bases lying between them. CDR1 is MDHEN and CDR2 is SYDVKM in the germline V gene. CDR3 sequence reads: CASSLDQGWETQYF. In nucleotides, the CDR3 is TGTGCCAGCAGCCTGGACCAGGGCTGGGAGACCCAGTACTTC.

This clonotype has a handful of counts. The chain recombines TRBV20-1 with TRBJ1-5; tentatively, D is TRBD1 (5 bases). The CDR3 sequence is 15 residues long. In germline, CDR1 is DFQATT, CDR2 SNEGSKA (reference sequence). Deletions cut 0 bases from V and 2 bases from J, with 11 bases between. CDR3 nucleotides: TGCAGTGCTAGAGATGGGAAAGGGGGCAATCAGCCCCAGCATTTT. Protein sequence: CSARDGKGGNQPQHF.

This clonotype was found a few times. V usage is TRBV9 and J usage is TRBJ1-3; the D is unclear. Germline V CDR1 and CDR2: SGDLS, YYNGEE. The V gene lost 2 bases and the J gene lost 0 bases, with 6 bases spanning the gap. This CDR3 has 14 residues. The CDR3 protein is CASSVQSSGNTIYF. The CDR3 DNA reads TGTGCCAGCAGCGTCCAGAGCTCTGGAAACACCATATATTTT.